One and the same sample provided the 10 T cell receptor beta chains below, sequenced in a study of blood T cell repertoires in COVID-19. Sequencing was performed with immunoSEQ multiplex PCR; in TCRdb, only in-frame clones are kept and a portion is missing. This table has around 59,000 clones, 65% to 90% appearing once. Sequenced input: peripheral blood. The receptors stem from a woman of 80 years or more with active or convalescent COVID-19.

Comment on this clone: Other DNA sequences in this specimen translate into the identical CDR3. The chain has TRBV19 and TRBJ2-1; D is uncertain. Per germline, CDR1 LNHDA and CDR2 SQIVND (reference sequence). This CDR3 region has 12 residues. V was clipped by 5 bases and J by 7 bases, with 9 bases between them. The CDR3 DNA is TGTGCCAGTAGTCCTAGTTATAATGAGCAGTTCTTC. Protein: CASSPSYNEQFF.

This chain links TRBV18 with TRBJ1-1; TRBD1 matches 9 bases. CDR1 is KGHSH and CDR2 is LQKENI in the germline V gene. V lost 3 bases and J lost 8; bases outside the gene matches: 7. The CDR3 is 14 residues long. The CDR3 DNA reads as TGTGCCAGCTCACCGGGGACAGGGCGACTCGAAGCTTTCTTT. It encodes CASSPGTGRLEAFF.

The chain links TRBV6-5 to TRBJ1-1, with D unresolved. The CDR3 consists of 10 residues. V dropped 11 bases and J dropped 4 bases, with 8 bases sitting between them. Per germline, CDR1 MNHEY and CDR2 SVGAGI. Here the CDR3 reads CAQPGTEAFF. The CDR3 DNA is TGTGCCCAGCCGGGCACTGAAGCTTTCTTT.

This clone was detected only a few times. The chain is built from TRBV27 and TRBJ1-6, with TRBD1 matching over 10 bases. The CDR3 spans 14 residues. Germline V gene data show CDR1 as MNHEY and CDR2 as SMNVEV (reference sequence). J gave up 14 bases and V 6 bases, and 10 bases lay outside the gene matches. In DNA form, the CDR3 reads TGTGCCAGCAGACCAATTGGGACAGGGGCAACCCTCCACTTT. This sequence encodes CASRPIGTGATLHF.

This CDR3 reads CASSSDAGNSYNSPLHF. CDR3 sequence (DNA): TGTGCCAGTAGCTCAGACGCGGGCAACTCCTATAATTCACCCCTCCACTTT. This rearrangement joins TRBV19 to TRBJ1-6; D unclear. The V gene's germline CDR1 is LNHDA and CDR2 SQIVND (reference sequence). There are 17 residues in the CDR3. V was clipped by 6 bases and J by 0 bases, with 15 bases between them.

V usage is TRBV6-2 or TRBV6-3 and J usage is TRBJ1-2; 11 bases map to TRBD1. The CDR3 spans 20 residues. Per germline, CDR1 MNHEY and CDR2 SVGEGT. V was pared by 4 bases and J by 4 bases, with 20 bases of the junction left unmatched. The CDR3 bases are TGTGCCAGCAGTTCCGGACAGGGGGCAGTTATCTCCAAAATTACCTATGGCTACACCTTC. This sequence encodes CASSSGQGAVISKITYGYTF.

CDR3 DNA sequence: TGCGCCAGCAGCTTGACCGCGGACTCTGGAAACACCATATATTTT. This translates into CASSLTADSGNTIYF. The rearrangement links TRBV5-1 to TRBJ1-3; D not certain. Germline V gene sequence: CDR1 SGHRS, CDR2 YFSETQ. There are 15 residues in the CDR3. The ends were cut back, 1 base at V and 0 bases at J, with 8 bases in the middle.

This clone was seen a handful of times. J is TRBJ1-1 and V is TRBV5-4, with 8 positions matching TRBD1. The CDR3 is made up of 15 amino acids. V trimming: 4 bases; J trimming: 2 bases; junction bases outside the gene matches: 7. Germline V gene lookup returns CDR1 SGHNT and CDR2 YYREEE (reference sequence). CDR3 in amino acids: CASSPSGQVNTEAFF. The CDR3 DNA reads as TGTGCCAGCAGCCCGTCGGGACAGGTAAACACTGAAGCTTTCTTT.

The genes are TRBV21-1 and TRBJ2-2; TRBD2, the D gene given by the table, was not confirmed from the DNA. TRBV21-1 is classified as a pseudogene. This CDR3 has 16 residues. The DNA for the CDR3 is TGTGCCAGCAGCAAATCGCGGACTAGCGAAGCCGGGGAGCTGTTTTTT. Translating it yields CASSKSRTSEAGELFF.

The chain combines TRBV18 with TRBJ2-1, with TRBD2 matching 8 bases. Looked up from germline, CDR1 is KGHSH and CDR2 is LQKENI. The CDR3 is 13 residues long. V was pared by 4 bases and J by 6 bases, with 2 bases of the junction left unmatched. CDR3 in amino acids: CASSQGTSNEQFF. DNA for the CDR3: TGTGCCAGCTCACAAGGGACTAGCAATGAGCAGTTCTTC.